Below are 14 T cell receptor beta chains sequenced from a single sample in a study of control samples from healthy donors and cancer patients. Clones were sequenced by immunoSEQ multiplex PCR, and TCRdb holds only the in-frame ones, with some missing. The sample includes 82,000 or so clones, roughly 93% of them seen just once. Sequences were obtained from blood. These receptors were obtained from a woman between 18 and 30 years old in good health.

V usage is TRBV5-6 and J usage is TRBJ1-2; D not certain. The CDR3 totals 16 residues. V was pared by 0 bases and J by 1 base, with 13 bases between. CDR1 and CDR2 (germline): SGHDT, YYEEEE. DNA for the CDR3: TGTGCCAGCAGCTTGGTTCTATCCAACCTTAACTATGGCTACACCTTC. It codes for CASSLVLSNLNYGYTF.

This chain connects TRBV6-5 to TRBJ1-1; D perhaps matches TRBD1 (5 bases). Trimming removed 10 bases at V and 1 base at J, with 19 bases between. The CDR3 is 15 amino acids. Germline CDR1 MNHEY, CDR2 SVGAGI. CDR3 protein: CATDSTGLRNTEAFF. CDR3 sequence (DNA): TGTGCCACCGACTCAACAGGACTGAGGAACACTGAAGCTTTCTTT.

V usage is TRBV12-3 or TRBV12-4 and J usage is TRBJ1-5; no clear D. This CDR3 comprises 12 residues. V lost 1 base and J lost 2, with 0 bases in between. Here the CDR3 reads CASSLGNQPQHF. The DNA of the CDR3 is TGTGCCAGCAGTTTAGGCAATCAGCCCCAGCATTTT.

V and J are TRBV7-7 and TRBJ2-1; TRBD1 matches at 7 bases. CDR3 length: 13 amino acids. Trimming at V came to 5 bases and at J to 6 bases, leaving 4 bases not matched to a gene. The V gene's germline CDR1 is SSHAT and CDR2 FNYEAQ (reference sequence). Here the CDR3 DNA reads TGTGCCAGCAGCCCCGGGACAGTCAATGAGCAGTTCTTC. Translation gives CASSPGTVNEQFF. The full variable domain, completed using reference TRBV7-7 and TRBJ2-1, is GAGVSQSPRYKVTKRGQDVTLRCDPISSHATLYWYQQALGQGPEFLTYFNYEAQPDKSGLPSDRFSAERPEGSISTLTIQRTEQRDSAMYRCASSPGTVNEQFFGPGTRLTVL.

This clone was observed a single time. CDR3 in amino acids: CASSYSWGDTDTQYF. The CDR3 DNA reads TGTGCCAGCAGTTACTCGTGGGGGGACACAGATACGCAGTATTTT. This chain uses TRBV6-6 with TRBJ2-3; tentative D call: TRBD2 (6 bases). The CDR3 consists of 15 residues. The V and J ends lost 0 bases and 2 bases respectively, with 9 bases between them. Germline CDR1 and CDR2: MNHNY and SVGAGI (reference sequence).

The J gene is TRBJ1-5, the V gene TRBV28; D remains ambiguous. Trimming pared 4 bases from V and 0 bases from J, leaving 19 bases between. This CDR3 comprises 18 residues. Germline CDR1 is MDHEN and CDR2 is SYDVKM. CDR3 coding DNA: TGTGCCAGCAGTTGGGAAATGAGGTGGGGAGGTAGCAATCAGCCCCAGCATTTT. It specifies CASSWEMRWGGSNQPQHF.

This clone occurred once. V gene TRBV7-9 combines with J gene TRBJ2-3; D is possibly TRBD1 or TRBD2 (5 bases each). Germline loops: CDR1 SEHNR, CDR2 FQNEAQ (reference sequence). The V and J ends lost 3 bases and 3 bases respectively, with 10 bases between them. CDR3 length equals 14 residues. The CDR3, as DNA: TGTGCCAGCAGCTTGGGACCTGAAACAGATACGCAGTATTTT. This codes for CASSLGPETDTQYF.

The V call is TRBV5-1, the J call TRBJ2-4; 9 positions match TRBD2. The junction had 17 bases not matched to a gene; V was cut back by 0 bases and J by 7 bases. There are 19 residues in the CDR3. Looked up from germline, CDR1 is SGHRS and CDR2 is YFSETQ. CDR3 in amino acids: CASSLGTSAGGFQNNIQYF. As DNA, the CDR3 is TGCGCCAGCAGCTTGGGGACATCGGCGGGAGGGTTTCAAAACAACATTCAGTACTTC.

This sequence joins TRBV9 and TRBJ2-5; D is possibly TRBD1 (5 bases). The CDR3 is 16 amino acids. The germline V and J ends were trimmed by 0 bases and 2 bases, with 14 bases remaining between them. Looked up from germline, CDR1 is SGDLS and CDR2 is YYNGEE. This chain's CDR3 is CASSVGQGRLQETQYF. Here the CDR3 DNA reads TGTGCCAGCAGCGTAGGGCAGGGAAGGTTGCAAGAGACCCAGTACTTC.

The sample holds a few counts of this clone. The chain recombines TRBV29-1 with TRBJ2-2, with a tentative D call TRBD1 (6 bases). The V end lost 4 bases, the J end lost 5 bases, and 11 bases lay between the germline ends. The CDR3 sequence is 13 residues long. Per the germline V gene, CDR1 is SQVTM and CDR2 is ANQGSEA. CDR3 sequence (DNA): TGCAGCGTTGGTGCAGGGGCGACCGGGGAGCTGTTTTTT. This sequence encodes CSVGAGATGELFF.

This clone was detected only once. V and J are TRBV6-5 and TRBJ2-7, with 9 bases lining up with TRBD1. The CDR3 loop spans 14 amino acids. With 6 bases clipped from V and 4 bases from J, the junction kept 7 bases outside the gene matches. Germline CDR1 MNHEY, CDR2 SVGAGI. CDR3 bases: TGTGCCAGCAGACCGGGACAGGGCGTTTACGAGCAGTACTTC. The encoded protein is CASRPGQGVYEQYF.

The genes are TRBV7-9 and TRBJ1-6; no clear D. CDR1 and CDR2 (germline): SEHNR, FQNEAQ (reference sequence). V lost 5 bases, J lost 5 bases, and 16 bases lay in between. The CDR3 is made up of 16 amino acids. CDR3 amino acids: CASSETTQRNNSPLHF. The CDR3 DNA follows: TGTGCCAGCAGCGAAACGACTCAGAGGAATAATTCACCCCTCCACTTT.

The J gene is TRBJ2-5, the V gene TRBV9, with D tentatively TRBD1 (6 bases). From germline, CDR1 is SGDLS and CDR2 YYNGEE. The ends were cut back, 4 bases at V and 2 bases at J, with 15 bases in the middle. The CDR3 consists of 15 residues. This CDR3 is CASSPRPGEQETQYF. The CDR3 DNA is TGTGCCAGCAGCCCCAGACCAGGGGAGCAAGAGACCCAGTACTTC.

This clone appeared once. CDR3 in DNA: TGTGCCAGTAGTATAGGTGGGGGGATGAGCTACGAGCAGTACTTC. It translates to CASSIGGGMSYEQYF. The chain carries TRBV19 and TRBJ2-7, with D possibly TRBD2 on 6 matching bases. Trimming stripped 1 base from V and 3 bases from J, with 13 bases between. Germline V gene data show CDR1 as LNHDA and CDR2 as SQIVND (reference sequence). The CDR3 consists of 15 residues.